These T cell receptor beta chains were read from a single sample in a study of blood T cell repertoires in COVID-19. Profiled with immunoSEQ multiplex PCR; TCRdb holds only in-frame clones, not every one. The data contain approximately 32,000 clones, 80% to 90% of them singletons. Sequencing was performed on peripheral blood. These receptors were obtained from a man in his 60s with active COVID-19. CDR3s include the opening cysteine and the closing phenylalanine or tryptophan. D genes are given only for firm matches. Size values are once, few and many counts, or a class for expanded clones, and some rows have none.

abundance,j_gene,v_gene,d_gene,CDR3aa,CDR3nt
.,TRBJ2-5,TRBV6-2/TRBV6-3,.,CASSYGSTPGTQYF,TGTGCCAGCAGTTACGGATCGACCCCGGGGACCCAGTACTTC
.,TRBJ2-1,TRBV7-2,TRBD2,CASSLRASGSLVYNEQFF,TGTGCCAGCAGTTTAAGGGCTAGCGGGAGTTTAGTATACAATGAGCAGTTCTTC
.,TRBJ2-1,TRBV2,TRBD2,CASSARTSGRTNEQFF,TGTGCCAGCAGTGCCAGGACTAGCGGGAGGACCAATGAGCAGTTCTTC
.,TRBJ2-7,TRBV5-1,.,CASSTGILDEQYF,TGCGCCAGCAGCACAGGGATTTTGGATGAGCAGTACTTC
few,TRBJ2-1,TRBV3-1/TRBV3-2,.,CASSRLGPDNEQFF,TGTGCCAGCAGCCGACTAGGCCCGGACAATGAGCAGTTCTTC
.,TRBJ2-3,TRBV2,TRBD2,CARGLAGATDTQYF,TGTGCCAGGGGGCTAGCGGGGGCGACAGATACGCAGTATTTT
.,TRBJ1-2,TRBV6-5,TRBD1,CASSFQPGQAYLGYTF,TGTGCCAGCAGTTTTCAACCGGGACAGGCTTACCTTGGCTACACCTTC
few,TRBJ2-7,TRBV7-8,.,CASSLLGYEQYF,TGTGCCAGCAGCCTCCTAGGCTACGAGCAGTACTTC
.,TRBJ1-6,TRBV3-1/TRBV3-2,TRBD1,CASSQAGQGGLSPLHF,TGTGCCAGCAGCCAAGCGGGACAGGGTGGCCTTTCACCCCTCCACTTT
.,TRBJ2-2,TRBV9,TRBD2,CASSAQAGSAVTGELFF,TGTGCCAGCAGCGCCCAAGCGGGATCCGCTGTAACCGGGGAGCTGTTTTTT
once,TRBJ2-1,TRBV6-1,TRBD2,CASSEAASGRLEGEQFF,TGTGCCAGCAGTGAAGCTGCCAGCGGGAGGTTAGAAGGTGAGCAGTTCTTC
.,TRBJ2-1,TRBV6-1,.,CASSGTGREFNNEQFF,TGTGCCAGCAGTGGCACAGGGCGGGAGTTCAACAATGAGCAGTTCTTC
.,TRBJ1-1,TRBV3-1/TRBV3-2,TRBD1,CASSHTPGTGNTEAFF,TGTGCCAGCAGCCACACCCCCGGGACAGGGAACACTGAAGCTTTCTTT
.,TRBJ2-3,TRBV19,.,CASSPPVGGIDTQYF,TGTGCCAGTAGCCCACCCGTGGGGGGAATAGATACGCAGTATTTT